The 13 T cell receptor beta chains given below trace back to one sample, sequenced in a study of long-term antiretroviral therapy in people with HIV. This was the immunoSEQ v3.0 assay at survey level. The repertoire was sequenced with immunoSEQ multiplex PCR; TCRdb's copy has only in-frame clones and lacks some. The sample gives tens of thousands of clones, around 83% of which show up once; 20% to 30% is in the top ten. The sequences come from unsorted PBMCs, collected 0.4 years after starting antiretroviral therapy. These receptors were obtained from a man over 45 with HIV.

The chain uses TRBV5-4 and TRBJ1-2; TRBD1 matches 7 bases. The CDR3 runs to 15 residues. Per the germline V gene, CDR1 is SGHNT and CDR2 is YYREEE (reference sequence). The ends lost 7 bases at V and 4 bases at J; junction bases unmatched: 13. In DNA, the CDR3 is TGTGCCAGCCATTTTCCTGCGGGACAGACCTATGGCTACACCTTC. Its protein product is CASHFPAGQTYGYTF.

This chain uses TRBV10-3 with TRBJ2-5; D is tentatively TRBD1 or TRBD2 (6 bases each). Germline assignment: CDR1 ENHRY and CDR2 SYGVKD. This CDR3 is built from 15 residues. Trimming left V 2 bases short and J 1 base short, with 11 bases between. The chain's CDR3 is CAISERGASQETQYF. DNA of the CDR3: TGTGCCATCAGTGAGAGGGGGGCCTCCCAAGAGACCCAGTACTTC.

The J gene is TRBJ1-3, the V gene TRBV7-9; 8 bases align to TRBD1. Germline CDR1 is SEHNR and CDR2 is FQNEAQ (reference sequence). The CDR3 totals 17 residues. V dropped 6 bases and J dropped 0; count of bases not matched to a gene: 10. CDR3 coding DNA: TGTGCCAGCAGAGCCGGGACAGGTGCATTCTCTGGAAACACCATATATTTT. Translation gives CASRAGTGAFSGNTIYF.

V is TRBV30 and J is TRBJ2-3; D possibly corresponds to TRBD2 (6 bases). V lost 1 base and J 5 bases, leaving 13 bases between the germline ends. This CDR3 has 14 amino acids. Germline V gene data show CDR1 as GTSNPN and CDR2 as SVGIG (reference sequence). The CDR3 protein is CAWSAGSGRDTQYF. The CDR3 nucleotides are TGTGCCTGGAGTGCCGGGAGTGGCCGAGATACGCAGTATTTT. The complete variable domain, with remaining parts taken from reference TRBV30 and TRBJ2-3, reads SQTIHQWPATLVQPVGSPLSLECTVEGTSNPNLYWYRQAAGRGLQLLFYSVGIGQISSEVPQNLSASRPQDRQFILSSKKLLLSDSGFYLCAWSAGSGRDTQYFGPGTRLTVL.

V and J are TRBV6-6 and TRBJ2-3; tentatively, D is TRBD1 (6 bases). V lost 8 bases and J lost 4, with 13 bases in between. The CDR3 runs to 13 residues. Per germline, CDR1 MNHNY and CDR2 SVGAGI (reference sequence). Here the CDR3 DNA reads TGTGCCAGCGCACAGGACAGCTCAGATACGCAGTATTTT. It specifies CASAQDSSDTQYF.

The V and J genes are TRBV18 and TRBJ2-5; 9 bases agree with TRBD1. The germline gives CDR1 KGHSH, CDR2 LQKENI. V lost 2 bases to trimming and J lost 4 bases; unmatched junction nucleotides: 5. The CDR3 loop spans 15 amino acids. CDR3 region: CASSPGDRDGETQYF. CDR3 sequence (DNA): TGTGCCAGCTCACCAGGGGACAGGGACGGAGAGACCCAGTACTTC.

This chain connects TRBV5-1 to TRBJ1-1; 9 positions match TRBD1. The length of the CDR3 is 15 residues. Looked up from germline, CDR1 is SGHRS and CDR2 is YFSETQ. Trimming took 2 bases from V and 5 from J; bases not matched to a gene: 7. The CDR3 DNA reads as TGCGCCAGCAGCTTCACAGGGGGCGGGGGTACTGAAGCTTTCTTT. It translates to CASSFTGGGGTEAFF.

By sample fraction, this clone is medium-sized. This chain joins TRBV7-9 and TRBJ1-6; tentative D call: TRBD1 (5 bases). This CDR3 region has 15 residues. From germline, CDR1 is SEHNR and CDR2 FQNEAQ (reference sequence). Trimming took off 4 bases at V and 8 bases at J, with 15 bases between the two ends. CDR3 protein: CASSWTGGFDSPLHF. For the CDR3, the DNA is TGTGCCAGCAGCTGGACGGGGGGATTTGATTCACCCCTCCACTTT. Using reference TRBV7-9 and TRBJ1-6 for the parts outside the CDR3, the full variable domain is DTGVSQNPRHKITKRGQNVTFRCDPISEHNRLYWYRQTLGQGPEFLTYFQNEAQLEKSRLLSDRFSAERPKGSFSTLEIQRTEQGDSAMYLCASSWTGGFDSPLHFGNGTRLTVT.

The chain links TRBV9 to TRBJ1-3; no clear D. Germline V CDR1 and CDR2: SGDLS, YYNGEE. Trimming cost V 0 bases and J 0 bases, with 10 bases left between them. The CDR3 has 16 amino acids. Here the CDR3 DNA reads TGTGCCAGCAGCGTAGCTACGGACCTCTCTGGAAACACCATATATTTT. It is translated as CASSVATDLSGNTIYF.

CDR3 sequence: CASSSRDRYNEQFF. CDR3 DNA sequence: TGTGCCAGCAGCAGCAGGGACCGCTACAATGAGCAGTTCTTC. This chain links TRBV7-2 with TRBJ2-1; D tentatively reads TRBD1 or TRBD2 (5 bases each). V was trimmed by 5 bases and J by 3 bases, leaving 11 bases between them. The germline V gene encodes CDR1 SGHTA and CDR2 FQGNSA. This CDR3 contains 14 residues.

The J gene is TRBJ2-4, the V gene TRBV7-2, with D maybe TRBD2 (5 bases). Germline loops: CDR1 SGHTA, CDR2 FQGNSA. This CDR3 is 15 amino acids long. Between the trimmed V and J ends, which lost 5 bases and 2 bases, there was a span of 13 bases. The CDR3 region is CASSTYPGTKNIQYF. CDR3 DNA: TGTGCCAGCAGCACATACCCGGGGACCAAAAACATTCAGTACTTC.

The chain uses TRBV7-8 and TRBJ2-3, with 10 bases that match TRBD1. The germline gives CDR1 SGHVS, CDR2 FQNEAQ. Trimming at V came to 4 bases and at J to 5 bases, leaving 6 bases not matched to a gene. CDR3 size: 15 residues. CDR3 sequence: CASSSGQGRRDTQYF. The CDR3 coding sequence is TGTGCCAGCAGCTCGGGACAGGGGCGTAGAGATACGCAGTATTTT.

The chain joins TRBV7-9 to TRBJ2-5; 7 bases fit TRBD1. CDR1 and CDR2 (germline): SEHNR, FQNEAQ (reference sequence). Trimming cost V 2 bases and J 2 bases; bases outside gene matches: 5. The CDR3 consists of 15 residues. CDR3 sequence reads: CASSLRDSRQETQYF. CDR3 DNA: TGTGCCAGCAGCTTAAGGGACAGCCGACAAGAGACCCAGTACTTC.